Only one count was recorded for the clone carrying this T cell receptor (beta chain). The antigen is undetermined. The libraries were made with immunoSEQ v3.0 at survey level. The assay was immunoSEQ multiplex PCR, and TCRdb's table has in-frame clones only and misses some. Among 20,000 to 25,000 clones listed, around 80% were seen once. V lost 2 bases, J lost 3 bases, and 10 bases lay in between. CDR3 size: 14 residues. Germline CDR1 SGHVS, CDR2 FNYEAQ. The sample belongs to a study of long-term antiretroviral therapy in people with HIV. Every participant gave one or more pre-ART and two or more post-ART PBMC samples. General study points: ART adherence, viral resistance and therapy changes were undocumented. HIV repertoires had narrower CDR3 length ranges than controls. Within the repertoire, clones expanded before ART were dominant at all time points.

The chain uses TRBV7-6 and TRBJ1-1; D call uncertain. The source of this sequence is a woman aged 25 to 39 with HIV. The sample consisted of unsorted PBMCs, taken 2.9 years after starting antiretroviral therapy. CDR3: CASSLFGSDTEAFF. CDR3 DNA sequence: TGTGCCAGCAGCTTATTTGGGTCGGACACTGAAGCTTTCTTT.